This is a list of T cell receptor beta chains from one sample in a study of shared clonotypes between healthy human individuals. Here immunoSEQ multiplex PCR was the method, and the copy in TCRdb shows in-frame clones only, minus some. This table has approximately 1,500,000 clones, roughly 97% appearing once. Input material: naive CD4+ T cells sorted from blood. These TCRs come from a man aged 25-40 years in good health. Both conserved end residues are part of each CDR3. Fields, in order: J gene, V gene, CDR3 protein.

J: TRBJ2-7
V: TRBV7-9
CDR3: CASSLDSGSSYEQYF

J: TRBJ1-2
V: TRBV19
CDR3: CASSTRQPRDGYTF

J: TRBJ2-2
V: TRBV9
CDR3: CASSVASGSIAGELFF

J: TRBJ1-2
V: TRBV27
CDR3: CASSFGGQPNYGYTF

J: TRBJ1-5
V: TRBV30
CDR3: CAWSSGGPGNQPQHF

J: TRBJ2-2
V: TRBV7-8
CDR3: CASRGGANTGELFF

J: TRBJ2-3
V: TRBV7-6
CDR3: CASSSFSDTQYF

J: TRBJ2-5
V: TRBV7-2
CDR3: CASSSSGTSGKLIETQYF

J: TRBJ2-5
V: TRBV27
CDR3: CASSLFGRGQRDQETQYF

J: TRBJ1-2
V: TRBV7-9
CDR3: CASSPRGGDYGYTF

J: TRBJ2-2
V: TRBV5-1
CDR3: CASSLNPSEAGELFF